These 9 T cell receptor beta chains were sequenced from one sample in a study of T cell responses to AZD1222 COVID-19 vaccine. Sequenced by immunoSEQ multiplex PCR; TCRdb stores in-frame clones only, minus some. The table has approximately 120,000 clones, approximately 85% seen once. The sequences come from peripheral blood, collected 28 days after the second AZD1222 dose. The receptors shown here come from an adult who received the AZD1222 COVID-19 vaccine.

Only a few counts were recorded for this clone. The chain couples TRBV28 to TRBJ2-7, with D perhaps matching TRBD1 or TRBD2 (5 bases each). The CDR3 consists of 14 residues. Trimming took off 10 bases at V and 1 base at J, with 17 bases between the two ends. The germline CDR1 and CDR2 sequences are MDHEN and SYDVKM. The CDR3 DNA reads as TGTGCCACCATAACCGGGACGGCTTCCTACGAGCAGTACTTC. Translation gives CATITGTASYEQYF.

The chain is built from TRBV7-9 and TRBJ2-7, with TRBD1 matching 7 bases. J lost 2 bases, V lost 0 bases, and 7 bases had no gene match. Germline V gene data show CDR1 as SEHNR and CDR2 as FQNEAQ (reference sequence). This CDR3 comprises 16 residues. The CDR3 here is CASSLAPDRLTYEQYF. CDR3 in DNA: TGTGCCAGCAGCTTAGCGCCGGACAGGCTGACCTACGAGCAGTACTTC. The full variable domain, in which reference TRBV7-9 and TRBJ2-7 provide the parts outside the CDR3, is DTGVSQNPRHKITKRGQNVTFRCDPISEHNRLYWYRQTLGQGPEFLTYFQNEAQLEKSRLLSDRFSAERPKGSFSTLEIQRTEQGDSAMYLCASSLAPDRLTYEQYFGPGTRLTVT.

The genes are TRBV2 and TRBJ1-2, with a tentative D call TRBD1 (5 bases). Trimming left V 4 bases short and J 2 bases short, with 14 bases between. The CDR3 consists of 15 residues. CDR1 SNHLY and CDR2 FYNNEI come from the germline V gene. CDR3 nucleotide sequence: TGTGCCAGCAGTGTTGAGTCAGGGAAGAACTATGGCTACACCTTC. Translated, it gives CASSVESGKNYGYTF.

This clone occurred once. The chain recombines TRBV19 with TRBJ2-2; TRBD1 agrees at 8 bases. The ends lost 4 bases at V and 4 bases at J; junction bases unmatched: 5. CDR1 and CDR2 (germline): LNHDA, SQIVND (reference sequence). CDR3 length: 15 residues. CDR3 residues: CASSTLQGGTGELFF. CDR3 nucleotides: TGTGCCAGTAGTACCTTACAGGGGGGCACCGGGGAGCTGTTTTTT. Complete variable domain (other parts from reference TRBV19 and TRBJ2-2): DGGITQSPKYLFRKEGQNVTLSCEQNLNHDAMYWYRQDPGQGLRLIYYSQIVNDFQKGDIAEGYSVSREKKESFPLTVTSAQKNPTAFYLCASSTLQGGTGELFFGEGSRLTVL.

The rearrangement links TRBV4-1 to TRBJ2-6, with unresolved D. CDR3 length: 18 amino acids. The ends were cut back, 4 bases at V and 0 bases at J, with 16 bases in the middle. Germline loops: CDR1 MGHRA, CDR2 YSYEKL. The chain's CDR3 is CASSRWNSLYSGANVLTF. In DNA, the CDR3 is TGCGCCAGCAGCCGGTGGAACAGCCTTTACTCTGGGGCCAACGTCCTGACTTTC.

V gene TRBV10-1 combines with J gene TRBJ2-3, with D unresolved. Trimming stripped 0 bases from V and 6 bases from J, with 13 bases between. CDR3 length equals 15 residues. Per germline, CDR1 WNHNN and CDR2 SYGVQD (reference sequence). The CDR3 loop reads CASSESGTARDTQYF. The CDR3 DNA follows: TGCGCCAGCAGTGAGTCAGGAACAGCCCGGGATACGCAGTATTTT.

J is TRBJ1-4 and V is TRBV4-1, with 9 bases fitting TRBD1. The trim removed 4 bases at V and 1 base at J, leaving 4 bases unmatched. The CDR3 runs to 16 residues. In germline, CDR1 is MGHRA, CDR2 YSYEKL. CDR3 region: CASSPRDRVTNEKLFF. In nucleotides, the CDR3 is TGCGCCAGCAGCCCCAGGGACAGGGTAACTAATGAAAAACTGTTTTTT.

The chain links TRBV4-1 to TRBJ2-5, with D possibly TRBD2 on 5 matching bases. The V and J ends lost 2 bases and 5 bases respectively, with 12 bases between them. Germline lookup yields CDR1 MGHRA and CDR2 YSYEKL. This CDR3 spans 14 amino acids. The DNA of the CDR3 is TGCGCCAGCAGCCAAATTTCGGGGATCGAGACCCAGTACTTC. Translating gives CASSQISGIETQYF.

The chain is built from TRBV28 and TRBJ2-2, with 7 bases that match TRBD1. Unmatched junction bases numbered 14, after V lost 4 bases and J lost 3 bases. This CDR3 region has 18 residues. Per the germline V gene, CDR1 is MDHEN and CDR2 is SYDVKM. This CDR3 reads CASSSNYLGTVDTGELFF. Written as DNA, the CDR3 is TGTGCCAGCAGTTCCAACTACCTAGGGACAGTCGACACCGGGGAGCTGTTTTTT.